The 30 T cell receptor beta chains below were found in one sample sequenced in a study of control samples from healthy donors and cancer patients. Assay used: immunoSEQ multiplex PCR; TCRdb lists only in-frame clones, some missing. The sample gives tens of thousands of clones, roughly 89% of which show up once; 4.5% to 7% is in the top ten. The material sequenced was blood. These receptors all come from a man in his forties or fifties in good health.

A few counts support this clone. The junction departs from the called germline gene at one end, perhaps through a read error. The chain links TRBV5-6 to TRBJ1-1; 10 bases are a match to TRBD1. This CDR3 contains 18 residues. The germline V gene encodes CDR1 SGHDT and CDR2 YYEEEE. In nucleotides, the CDR3 is TGTGCCAGCAGCCAGATCCCGGGGACAGGGGAATTGAAAACTGAAGCTTTCTTT. Its protein is CASSQIPGTGELKTEAFF.

This chain links TRBV30 with TRBJ1-3; D gene unclear. V was trimmed by 1 base and J by 5 bases, leaving 6 bases between them. CDR1 GTSNPN and CDR2 SVGIG come from the germline V gene (reference sequence). The CDR3 length is 12 residues. The CDR3 coding sequence is TGTGCCTGGAGTGACACCAGAAACACCATATATTTT. This codes for CAWSDTRNTIYF.

This clone was counted a single time. V usage is TRBV5-1 and J usage is TRBJ1-2, with 7 nucleotides matching TRBD1. CDR3 size: 14 residues. The junction had 10 bases not matched to a gene; V was cut back by 5 bases and J by 6 bases. Germline lookup yields CDR1 SGHRS and CDR2 YFSETQ. DNA for the CDR3: TGCGCCAGCAGGGCACAGGGAAGGGGGCATGGCTACACCTTC. Protein product: CASRAQGRGHGYTF.

This chain links TRBV10-1 with TRBJ1-2; 8 bases are a match to TRBD1. The CDR3 is 14 residues long. Trimming cost V 0 bases and J 7 bases; bases outside gene matches: 4. CDR1 WNHNN and CDR2 SYGVQD come from the germline V gene (reference sequence). This CDR3 reads CASSESDRGGGYTF. As DNA, the CDR3 is TGCGCCAGCAGTGAGTCCGACAGGGGTGGTGGCTACACCTTC.

The sample holds one count of this clone. The J gene is TRBJ2-6, the V gene TRBV30, with D hard to call. CDR1 and CDR2 from the germline V gene are GTSNPN and SVGIG (reference sequence). The length of the CDR3 is 15 residues. Deletions cut 2 bases from V and 0 bases from J, with 8 bases between. The CDR3: CAWSIGVSGANVLTF. The CDR3 bases are TGTGCCTGGAGTATTGGGGTCTCTGGGGCCAACGTCCTGACTTTC.

The rearrangement joins TRBV15 to TRBJ1-2; 9 bases match TRBD1. CDR1 is LNHNV, CDR2 YYDKDF, per germline (reference sequence). Trimming took 5 bases from V and 4 from J; bases not matched to a gene: 14. The CDR3 runs to 17 residues. This CDR3 is CATSGRQGEILLYGYTF. CDR3 nucleotides: TGTGCCACCAGCGGTAGACAGGGGGAAATTCTCCTCTATGGCTACACCTTC.

This rearrangement joins TRBV27 to TRBJ2-2; 9 nucleotides align to TRBD2. The CDR3 totals 14 residues. Trimming at V came to 5 bases and at J to 5 bases, leaving 3 bases not matched to a gene. Looked up from germline, CDR1 is MNHEY and CDR2 is SMNVEV (reference sequence). The CDR3 nucleotides are TGTGCCAGCAGTCGGACTAGCGCTACCGGGGAGCTGTTTTTT. This gives the protein CASSRTSATGELFF.

The rearrangement uses TRBV25-1 and TRBJ1-2; the D gene is possibly TRBD1 (5 bases). V gave up 7 bases and J gave up 4 bases, with 22 bases separating them. CDR1 MGHDK and CDR2 SYGVNS come from the germline V gene. This CDR3 has 16 amino acids. This CDR3 reads CASTPGRIQGRYGYTF. The CDR3 DNA sequence: TGTGCCAGCACCCCGGGACGGATCCAGGGTCGCTATGGCTACACCTTC.

The chain couples TRBV7-2 to TRBJ2-3; 8 bases match TRBD2. Germline V gene data show CDR1 as SGHTA and CDR2 as FQGNSA. CDR3 length: 16 amino acids. With V trimmed by 3 bases and J by 4 bases, 9 bases remained unmatched. CDR3: CASSFRGAGVADTQYF. The CDR3 DNA reads as TGTGCCAGCAGCTTTAGGGGAGCGGGGGTCGCAGATACGCAGTATTTT.

V usage is TRBV5-4 and J usage is TRBJ2-3; the match to TRBD2 covers 8 bases. Germline CDR1 is SGHNT and CDR2 is YYREEE (reference sequence). V gave up 0 bases and J gave up 0 bases; unmatched junction bases: 3. This CDR3 is 16 amino acids long. Written as DNA, the CDR3 is TGTGCCAGCAGCTTGGCCGAGCGGGGGAGCACAGATACGCAGTATTTT. Its protein is CASSLAERGSTDTQYF.

The V gene is TRBV7-9, the J gene TRBJ2-3; TRBD2 matches 7 bases. The CDR3 is 16 amino acids. Germline V gives CDR1 SEHNR, CDR2 FQNEAQ (reference sequence). After removal of 1 base from V and 2 bases from J, the junction contained 6 bases not matched to a gene. CDR3 sequence: CASSLDTGGYTDTQYF. CDR3 sequence (DNA): TGTGCCAGCAGCTTAGATACGGGGGGTTACACAGATACGCAGTATTTT.

The chain recombines TRBV24-1 with TRBJ2-5; 8 positions agree with TRBD1. The V gene end was trimmed by 1 base and the J gene end by 2 bases; junction bases not matched to a gene: 5. Germline assignment: CDR1 KGHDR and CDR2 SFDVKD. There are 16 residues in the CDR3. The DNA for the CDR3 is TGTGCCACCAGTGATTTAGGGACAGGAAATCAAGAGACCCAGTACTTC. This encodes CATSDLGTGNQETQYF.

V is TRBV6-5 and J is TRBJ2-3, with D possibly matching TRBD1 (5 bases). The CDR3 contains 15 residues. The germline CDR1 and CDR2 sequences are MNHEY and SVGAGI. V lost 2 bases, J lost 4 bases, and 13 bases lay in between. CDR3 region: CASSYDLVRADTQYF. The CDR3 DNA follows: TGTGCCAGCAGTTACGACCTAGTCAGGGCAGATACGCAGTATTTT.

This clone showed up just once. The chain recombines TRBV7-9 with TRBJ1-6; D is perhaps TRBD1 (5 bases). The ends were cut back, 3 bases at V and 10 bases at J, with 10 bases in the middle. Germline V lookup: CDR1 SEHNR, CDR2 FQNEAQ (reference sequence). There are 13 residues in the CDR3. The CDR3 sequence is CASSLDQGSPLHF. The CDR3 DNA reads as TGTGCCAGCAGCTTGGATCAGGGATCACCCCTCCACTTT.

The rearrangement links TRBV3-1 (or the pseudogene TRBV3-2) to TRBJ2-5, with 8 bases fitting TRBD1. Germline assignment: CDR1 LGHDT and CDR2 YNNKEL (reference sequence). Trimming cost V 4 bases and J 5 bases; bases outside gene matches: 6. This CDR3 spans 14 amino acids. CDR3 nucleotide sequence: TGTGCCAGCAGCCTTTCCCGGGACAGGGAGACCCAGTACTTC. Encoded protein: CASSLSRDRETQYF.

The J gene is TRBJ1-6, the V gene TRBV30; TRBD1 might be the D (5 bases). There are 16 residues in the CDR3. Germline CDR1 GTSNPN, CDR2 SVGIG (reference sequence). V shed 3 bases and J shed 4 bases, with 16 bases lying between them. The CDR3 bases are TGTGCCTGGAGGGGGGGACCGGGTCCTTATAATTCACCCCTCCACTTT. Residues: CAWRGGPGPYNSPLHF. Full variable domain (rest looked up from reference TRBV30 and TRBJ1-6): SQTIHQWPATLVQPVGSPLSLECTVEGTSNPNLYWYRQAAGRGLQLLFYSVGIGQISSEVPQNLSASRPQDRQFILSSKKLLLSDSGFYLCAWRGGPGPYNSPLHFGNGTRLTVT.

This clone was seen more than once but under ten times. The V gene is TRBV29-1, the J gene TRBJ2-1, with D possibly TRBD1 on 5 matching bases. Germline CDR1 SQVTM, CDR2 ANQGSEA. The V and J ends lost 1 base and 10 bases respectively, with 11 bases between them. The CDR3 is made up of 12 amino acids. The CDR3 protein is CSVEVVRQEQFF. The CDR3 nucleotides read TGCAGCGTTGAAGTTGTTAGACAGGAGCAGTTCTTC.

The rearrangement uses TRBV6-5 and TRBJ1-3; D is unresolved. Trimming pared 0 bases from V and 0 bases from J, leaving 9 bases between. The CDR3 is 16 residues long. The V gene's germline CDR1 is MNHEY and CDR2 SVGAGI. In DNA, the CDR3 is TGTGCCAGCAGTTACTCGACACCGAGCTCTGGAAACACCATATATTTT. It codes for CASSYSTPSSGNTIYF.

This clone was counted once. This rearrangement joins TRBV6-2 or TRBV6-3 to TRBJ2-2; maybe TRBD1 (6 bases). Germline values: CDR1 MNHEY, CDR2 SVGEGT. V was cut by 6 bases and J by 6 bases, with 14 bases left in between. The CDR3 sequence is 14 residues long. The CDR3 here is CASSWTAIAGELFF. In DNA form, the CDR3 reads TGTGCCAGCAGCTGGACAGCTATCGCCGGGGAGCTGTTTTTT.

This chain connects TRBV5-1 to TRBJ2-3, with D possibly matching TRBD1 (5 bases). Germline V gives CDR1 SGHRS, CDR2 YFSETQ. This CDR3 is 15 amino acids long. V lost 4 bases to trimming and J lost 1 base, with 13 bases between them. This CDR3 reads CASSLGDFGTDTQYF. CDR3 nucleotides: TGCGCCAGCAGCCTAGGGGATTTCGGCACAGATACGCAGTATTTT.

The chain links TRBV5-4 to TRBJ1-1; D gene uncertain. The CDR3 has 12 residues. Trimming left V 2 bases short and J 7 bases short, with 9 bases between. The germline gives CDR1 SGHNT, CDR2 YYREEE (reference sequence). The chain's CDR3 is CASSFRGFEAFF. As DNA, the CDR3 is TGTGCCAGCAGCTTCCGGGGATTTGAAGCTTTCTTT.

This chain connects TRBV18 to TRBJ2-4; 8 bases are a match to TRBD1. V gave up 2 bases and J gave up 0 bases; unmatched junction bases: 6. Germline loops: CDR1 KGHSH, CDR2 LQKENI. The CDR3 spans 17 residues. The CDR3 bases are TGTGCCAGCTCACCAGCGGGACAGGCTTCAGCCAAAAACATTCAGTACTTC. Protein product: CASSPAGQASAKNIQYF.

This clone was recorded once. The rearrangement links TRBV5-6 to TRBJ1-3; no clear D gene. Trimming pared 4 bases from V and 1 base from J, leaving 9 bases between. CDR1 SGHDT and CDR2 YYEEEE come from the germline V gene. CDR3 length equals 14 residues. The CDR3 region has the DNA TGTGCCAGCAGCGAGGACGAATCTGGAAACACCATATATTTT. Encoded protein: CASSEDESGNTIYF.

This clone was found once. The chain carries TRBV7-6 and TRBJ1-1; 7 bases agree with TRBD1. With V trimmed by 4 bases and J by 1 base, 9 bases remained unmatched. CDR3 length: 16 amino acids. CDR1 and CDR2 from the germline V gene are SGHVS and FNYEAQ. The CDR3 protein is CASSSGTAPANTEAFF. The CDR3 DNA sequence: TGTGCCAGCAGCTCGGGGACAGCTCCAGCGAACACTGAAGCTTTCTTT.

This rearrangement joins TRBV20-1 to TRBJ1-5; maybe TRBD1 (5 bases). The CDR3 length is 14 residues. The V end was cut by 3 bases, the J end by 2 bases, with 11 bases between. Germline V gene sequence: CDR1 DFQATT, CDR2 SNEGSKA (reference sequence). The CDR3 DNA reads TGCAGTGCTAGTTCAGGGACGGGCAATCAGCCCCAGCATTTT. It encodes CSASSGTGNQPQHF.

The chain joins TRBV18 to TRBJ1-1; 9 bases fit TRBD1. The CDR3 consists of 13 residues. Germline trimming cut 11 bases from V and 1 base from J; bases unmatched to any gene: 5. Per the germline V gene, CDR1 is KGHSH and CDR2 is LQKENI. The CDR3 here is CAGQTGGNTEAFF. The CDR3 nucleotides read TGTGCCGGGCAGACAGGGGGGAACACTGAAGCTTTCTTT. Based on the CDR3 plus reference TRBV18 and TRBJ1-1, the full variable domain is NAGVMQNPRHLVRRRGQEARLRCSPMKGHSHVYWYRQLPEEGLKFMVYLQKENIIDESGMPKERFSAEFPKEGPSILRIQQVVRGDSAAYFCAGQTGGNTEAFFGQGTRLTVV.

This chain joins TRBV10-3 and TRBJ1-3; D is unclear. V dropped 6 bases and J dropped 4 bases, with 10 bases sitting between them. The CDR3 consists of 13 residues. CDR1 and CDR2 from the germline V gene are ENHRY and SYGVKD. The DNA for the CDR3 is TGTGCCATCAGGTCCCGTGCCGGAAACACCATATATTTT. It codes for CAIRSRAGNTIYF.

The chain combines TRBV7-6 with TRBJ2-1; D possibly uses TRBD1 or TRBD2 (6 bases each). Germline-derived CDR1 and CDR2 are SGHVS and FNYEAQ. This CDR3 comprises 17 residues. V dropped 1 base and J dropped 4 bases, with 17 bases sitting between them. CDR3 in DNA: TGTGCCAGCAGCTTAGTGCCCCCGGGGGCCTCTTACAATGAGCAGTTCTTC. It encodes CASSLVPPGASYNEQFF.

The chain joins TRBV5-1 to TRBJ2-7; 9 bases line up with TRBD1. The CDR3 sequence is 13 residues long. With 4 bases clipped from V and 5 bases from J, the junction kept 4 bases outside the gene matches. Per germline, CDR1 SGHRS and CDR2 YFSETQ. The CDR3 nucleotides read TGCGCCAGCAGCGGACAGGGGAGACACGAGCAGTACTTC. Its protein is CASSGQGRHEQYF.

V is TRBV15 and J is TRBJ1-2, with 9 bases lining up with TRBD1. This CDR3 region has 15 residues. Germline V gene lookup returns CDR1 LNHNV and CDR2 YYDKDF (reference sequence). Unmatched junction bases numbered 5, after V lost 1 base and J lost 5 bases. CDR3 in amino acids: CATSRVGTGSYGYTF. Here the CDR3 DNA reads TGTGCCACCAGCAGAGTGGGGACAGGGTCGTATGGCTACACCTTC. The full variable domain, rest sourced from reference TRBV15 and TRBJ1-2, is DAMVIQNPRYQVTQFGKPVTLSCSQTLNHNVMYWYQQKSSQAPKLLFHYYDKDFNNEADTPDNFQSRRPNTSFCFLDIRSPGLGDTAMYLCATSRVGTGSYGYTFGSGTRLTVV.